This is a list of T cell receptor beta chains from one sample in a study of blood T cells in healthy people across ages. TCRdb re-called the 5' RACE reads through MiXCR, storing one row per CDR3 protein. The repertoire holds about 1,400,000 distinct CDR3 sequences, with roughly 45% as singletons. The sequenced sample consisted of blood. These TCRs come from a woman aged 18-30 years in good health. CDR3s include the opening cysteine and the closing phenylalanine or tryptophan.

cdr3_length: 16; v_call: TRBV7-9; cdr3_aa: CASSTRDSPGISPLHF
cdr3_length: 16; v_call: TRBV6-5; cdr3_aa: CASSYDSGGPGETQYF
cdr3_length: 15; v_call: TRBV18; cdr3_aa: CASSPQNGGANEQYF
cdr3_length: 15; v_call: TRBV7-2; cdr3_aa: CASSAQGALVYEQYF
cdr3_length: 14; v_call: TRBV5-1; cdr3_aa: CASNPGGISTEAFF
cdr3_length: 17; v_call: TRBV5-4; cdr3_aa: CASSSSGSSGSKNIQYF
cdr3_length: 17; v_call: TRBV12-3/TRBV12-4; cdr3_aa: CASSPRTSGRYENEQFF
cdr3_length: 14; v_call: TRBV24-1; cdr3_aa: CATSGGDSFYGYTF
cdr3_length: 18; v_call: TRBV2; cdr3_aa: CASSDMGTSGSNTDTQYF
cdr3_length: 10; v_call: TRBV7-3; cdr3_aa: CATPGFEAFF
cdr3_length: 16; v_call: TRBV20-1; cdr3_aa: CSAASLRGESYNEQFF
cdr3_length: 14; v_call: TRBV27; cdr3_aa: CASRSPGEGSPLHF
cdr3_length: 16; v_call: TRBV7-3; cdr3_aa: CASSYGQGARYNEQYF
cdr3_length: 15; v_call: TRBV12-3/TRBV12-4; cdr3_aa: CASSPRDYYAGELFF
cdr3_length: 17; v_call: TRBV12-3/TRBV12-4; cdr3_aa: CASSFSLSDRAGSEQFF
cdr3_length: 13; v_call: TRBV20-1; cdr3_aa: CSAGKPGSTEAFF
cdr3_length: 15; v_call: TRBV6-6; cdr3_aa: CASSSYHRGDQPQHF
cdr3_length: 13; v_call: TRBV11-2; cdr3_aa: CASSFVAAVEQFF
cdr3_length: 18; v_call: TRBV6-8; cdr3_aa: CASLGTDRGTLRDQPQHF
cdr3_length: 13; v_call: TRBV20-1; cdr3_aa: CSGKAGDYNEQFF
cdr3_length: 15; v_call: TRBV12-5; cdr3_aa: CASGLVDTGNQPQHF
cdr3_length: 15; v_call: TRBV7-2; cdr3_aa: CASSFQGGSNYGYTF
cdr3_length: 15; v_call: TRBV3-1; cdr3_aa: CASRGGRQSAYGYTF
cdr3_length: 15; v_call: TRBV12-3/TRBV12-4; cdr3_aa: CASSRAGGSMDTQYF
cdr3_length: 11; v_call: TRBV7-2; cdr3_aa: CASSPLGSPYF
cdr3_length: 14; v_call: TRBV20-1; cdr3_aa: CSPGGNRGPYGYTF
cdr3_length: 16; v_call: TRBV5-1; cdr3_aa: CASSFSSGHSYNEQFF
cdr3_length: 15; v_call: TRBV12-3/TRBV12-4; cdr3_aa: CASSLVPGGYNEQFF
cdr3_length: 17; v_call: TRBV5-1; cdr3_aa: CASSLRAGGTGANVLTF
cdr3_length: 16; v_call: TRBV27; cdr3_aa: CASSPMSGLTGDTQYF
cdr3_length: 17; v_call: TRBV12-1; cdr3_aa: CASSFYLAGVRQETQYF